The 7 T cell receptor beta chains listed next were all sequenced from one sample in a study of T cell clonality in common variable immunodeficiency. General study findings and limits: Common variable immunodeficiency TCR beta sequences reportedly had fewer deletions and N-nucleotide insertions.

Sequencing was performed with immunoSEQ multiplex PCR; in TCRdb, only in-frame clones are kept and a portion is missing. The sample is made up of some 34,000 clones, none counted only once. For these receptors, no antigen is known. Sequenced: peripheral blood mononuclear cells. These receptors all stem from a human donor with common variable immunodeficiency.

The table lists this clone with a few counts. Read coverage stops 3 residues before the CDR3 terminus; the germline J gene supplies the remainder. This chain connects TRBV7-9 to TRBJ2-3; 8 positions agree with TRBD2. The J segment lost 5 bases and the V segment lost 4 bases, leaving 5 bases of the junction unmatched. The CDR3 totals 14 residues. Germline lookup yields CDR1 SEHNR and CDR2 FQNEAQ (reference sequence). The CDR3 loop is CASSWGLERDTQYF. The sequenced CDR3 bases are TGTGCCAGCAGCTGGGGACTAGAAAGAGATACG.

Turning to this clone: The read comes to an end 3 residues before the CDR3 does, leaving the germline J gene to fill in the end. This sequence joins TRBV18 and TRBJ2-3; D gene ambiguous. CDR1 and CDR2 (germline): KGHSH, LQKENI. The germline V and J ends were trimmed by 6 bases and 0 bases, with 13 bases remaining between them. The CDR3 spans 15 residues. CDR3 loop: CASSQTRTSTDTQYF. The CDR3 bases that were read are TGTGCCAGCTCGCAAACCCGAACTAGCACAGATACG.

This clone was detected only a few times. The CDR3 is cut off 3 residues early in the read; its end comes from the germline J gene. The chain combines TRBV7-6 with TRBJ2-7, with D perhaps TRBD1 (7 bases). The germline V gene has CDR1 SGHVS and CDR2 FNYEAQ. The CDR3 is 14 amino acids. V gave up 2 bases and J gave up 2 bases, with 10 bases separating them. CDR3 protein: CASSLSRGAYEQYF. CDR3 DNA (partial): TGTGCCAGCAGCTTATCCAGGGGGGCCTACGAG.

This clone occurred many times. The read ends 3 residues shy of where the CDR3 ends; the end is completed using the germline J gene. This chain joins TRBV9 and TRBJ2-5, with TRBD2 matching 12 bases. The CDR3 contains 16 residues. The V gene end was trimmed by 3 bases and the J gene end by 3 bases; junction bases not matched to a gene: 6. In germline, CDR1 is SGDLS, CDR2 YYNGEE. This chain's CDR3 is CASSGLAGGLEETQYF. The CDR3 bases that were read are TGTGCCAGCAGCGGCCTAGCGGGAGGGTTGGAAGAGACC.

For this clone: The sequence runs out 3 residues before the end of the CDR3; the remainder is reconstructed from the germline J gene. The chain has TRBV7-9 and TRBJ2-7, with 12 bases identical to TRBD2. J was trimmed by 6 bases and V by 5 bases; bases with no gene match: 5. The V gene's germline CDR1 is SEHNR and CDR2 FQNEAQ (reference sequence). The CDR3 is made up of 14 amino acids. The CDR3: CASSRTSGAGEQYF. Incomplete CDR3 DNA: TGTGCCAGCAGCCGGACTAGCGGGGCGGGCGAG.

This clone was observed a handful of times. The CDR3 end lies 3 residues beyond the end of the read and is filled in from the germline J gene. V usage is TRBV7-2 and J usage is TRBJ2-5; 7 positions match TRBD1. Per the germline V gene, CDR1 is SGHTA and CDR2 is FQGNSA. The CDR3 runs 13 residues. Unmatched junction bases numbered 4, after V lost 5 bases and J lost 4 bases. The CDR3 DNA, read in part, is TGTGCCAGCAGCACCTACAGGGGAGAGACC. Translating gives CASSTYRGET. The whole CDR3 reads CASSTYRGETQYF.

This clone was picked up a small number of times. The missing CDR3 end, 3 residues past where the read stops, is filled in from the germline J gene. The rearrangement links TRBV7-9 to TRBJ2-1; 8 nucleotides line up with TRBD1. The CDR3 is 15 amino acids. V gave up 3 bases and J gave up 4 bases; unmatched junction bases: 5. Germline CDR1 SEHNR, CDR2 FQNEAQ (reference sequence). CDR3 bases read: TGTGCCAGCAGCTTGGACGGGACAGGTTACAATGAG. It encodes CASSLDGTGYNE. The whole CDR3 protein is CASSLDGTGYNEQFF.